These T cell receptor beta chains were read from a single sample in a study of blood T cell repertoires in COVID-19. Only in-frame clones appear in the TCRdb table, and some are missing; sequencing was by immunoSEQ multiplex PCR. The data hold some 80,000 clones, with about 82% observed a single time. The sample consisted of peripheral blood. The receptor source for this set is a woman aged 80 or older in a cohort sampled during active or convalescent COVID-19. Each CDR3 is given with its conserved first and last residue. D genes are given only for firm matches. The size field is filled for only some rows; it gives once, few, many or a size class.

v_call,j_call,d_call,clone_size,cdr3_nt,cdr3_aa
TRBV6-1,TRBJ1-2,TRBD1,.,TGTGCCAGCAGTGAAGGCCCCGGACAGGTCTATGGCTACACCTTC,CASSEGPGQVYGYTF
TRBV20-1,TRBJ1-2,TRBD1,.,TGCAGTGCTATTGACAGGGCGAACTATGGCTACACCTTC,CSAIDRANYGYTF
TRBV19,TRBJ1-2,TRBD1,.,TGTGCCAGTAGTTTCTCCGGGACAGATATCAACACCTTC,CASSFSGTDINTF
TRBV29-1,TRBJ2-3,TRBD2,.,TGCAGCGTTCGCGGGGCTAGCGGGCCTCATGGCACAGATACGCAGTATTTT,CSVRGASGPHGTDTQYF
TRBV6-2/TRBV6-3,TRBJ2-2,.,once,TGTGCCAGCAGTTCTTGGCAGGGAAGCACCGGGGAGCTGTTTTTT,CASSSWQGSTGELFF
TRBV19,TRBJ2-7,TRBD1,.,TGTGCCAGTAGACAGGGGCCCTCCTACGAGCAGTACTTC,CASRQGPSYEQYF
TRBV5-4,TRBJ2-5,TRBD2,.,TGTGCCAGCAGCTCGGGACTAGCGGGAGTACGAGAGACCCAGTACTTC,CASSSGLAGVRETQYF
TRBV5-1,TRBJ2-2,.,.,TGCGCCAGCAGCTTGGGATGGCCCAACACCGGGGAGCTGTTTTTT,CASSLGWPNTGELFF
TRBV3-1/TRBV3-2,TRBJ1-3,TRBD1,.,TGTGCCAGCAGCCCAGGGGGCTCTGGAAACACCATATATTTT,CASSPGGSGNTIYF
TRBV10-3,TRBJ1-5,TRBD1,.,TGTGCCATCAGTGAGTCGGGACAGGGATATCAGCCCCAGCATTTT,CAISESGQGYQPQHF